Below are 20 T cell receptor beta chains sequenced from a single sample in a study of blood T cells in healthy people across ages. Primers used in a second PCR of roughly 6 to 12 cycles were a sample-barcoded 5' primer and a J-beta primer mix. TCRdb redid the calling of the 5' RACE reads with MiXCR, one entry per CDR3 protein. The data hold 550,000 to 700,000 distinct CDR3 sequences, with 27% observed a single time. Sequencing used blood. The receptors were sampled from a woman in her 70s in good health.

With respect to this clonotype: An end of the junction does not agree with germline; a read error may underlie this. The V and J genes are TRBV5-6 and TRBJ1-1; D is possibly TRBD1 (5 bases). The CDR3 length is 16 residues. Germline V lookup: CDR1 SGHDT, CDR2 YYEEEE. CDR3: CASSLLGQKQNTEAFF. The CDR3 coding sequence is TGTGCGAGCAGCCTATTGGGGCAGAAACAGAACACTGAAGCTTTCTTT.

Here the CDR3 DNA reads TGTGCCAGCAGACCCACTGGAGGGATAGAGACCCAGTACTTC. Amino acids: CASRPTGGIETQYF. The V gene is TRBV25-1, the J gene TRBJ2-5, with D possibly matching TRBD2 (6 bases). Per the germline V gene, CDR1 is MGHDK and CDR2 is SYGVNS. V was cut by 6 bases and J by 4 bases, with 15 bases left in between. The CDR3 has 14 amino acids.

The chain joins TRBV20-1 to TRBJ1-2; D unresolved. The germline V gene encodes CDR1 DFQATT and CDR2 SNEGSKA (reference sequence). Trimming stripped 3 bases from V and 4 bases from J, with 9 bases between. The CDR3 extends over 12 amino acids. The CDR3 here is CSARALSYGYTF. The CDR3 DNA reads TGCAGTGCTAGGGCACTGAGCTATGGCTACACCTTC.

This chain connects TRBV14 to TRBJ1-6; D not certain. This CDR3 has 13 residues. V shed 2 bases and J shed 10 bases, with 9 bases lying between them. Germline lookup yields CDR1 SGHDN and CDR2 FVKESK. This CDR3 is CASSQLWESPLHF. CDR3 sequence (DNA): TGTGCCAGCAGCCAATTATGGGAGTCACCCCTCCACTTT.

J is TRBJ2-1 and V is TRBV10-3; 15 nucleotides agree with TRBD2. Germline values: CDR1 ENHRY, CDR2 SYGVKD. CDR3 length: 18 amino acids. The ends lost 4 bases at V and 1 base at J; junction bases unmatched: 5. The CDR3 here is CAISGGLAGGTSYNEQFF. The DNA of the CDR3 is TGTGCCATCAGTGGGGGACTAGCGGGGGGAACTTCCTACAATGAGCAGTTCTTC.

As concerns this clonotype: The conserved phenylalanine or tryptophan normally closing the CDR3 is absent here, so this likely arose from a read error. The V call is TRBV7-7, the J call TRBJ2-5, with D perhaps matching TRBD2 (5 bases). This CDR3 is built from 14 residues. Trimming removed 2 bases at V and 5 bases at J, with 12 bases between. Germline CDR1 reads SSHAT; CDR2 reads FNYEAQ (reference sequence). CDR3 protein: CASSLLPSRETQYL. The CDR3, as DNA: TGTGCCAGCAGCTTACTGCCTAGCAGGGAGACCCAGTACCTC.

The V call is TRBV4-3, the J call TRBJ2-1, with 7 bases that match TRBD2. With the DNA end fitting TRBJ2-5 better, the J assignment may be wrong. Germline V gives CDR1 LGHNA, CDR2 YSLEER. The CDR3 spans 16 residues. The CDR3 bases are TGCGCCAGCAGCCAAGAGCCCGGGACTAACGACGCGACCCAGTACTTC. This encodes CASSQEPGTNDATQYF.

The chain combines TRBV25-1 with TRBJ2-7; TRBD1 agrees at 7 bases. The germline V gene has CDR1 MGHDK and CDR2 SYGVNS. This CDR3 comprises 14 residues. Trimming removed 11 bases from V and 5 bases from J; junction bases left unmatched: 15. The CDR3, as DNA: TGTGCCGCCACTACAGGGGAATCCGTCCACGAGCAGTACTTC. It specifies CAATTGESVHEQYF.

The V and J genes are TRBV20-1 and TRBJ2-5, with D possibly called TRBD1 or TRBD2 (5 bases each). Germline-derived CDR1 and CDR2 are DFQATT and SNEGSKA (reference sequence). V was shortened by 0 bases and J by 9 bases, with 8 bases between the two germline ends. The CDR3 extends over 11 amino acids. This chain's CDR3 is CSARDGGPQYF. CDR3 DNA sequence: TGCAGTGCTAGAGATGGGGGTCCCCAGTACTTC.

This clonotype was recorded a few times. The V gene is TRBV29-1, the J gene TRBJ1-2; unclear D gene. Germline V gene sequence: CDR1 SQVTM, CDR2 ANQGSEA. Trimming pared 5 bases from V and 2 bases from J, leaving 15 bases between. The CDR3 loop spans 14 amino acids. This chain's CDR3 is CSVHERTRNYGYTF. CDR3 DNA sequence: TGCAGCGTTCACGAGAGGACGAGAAACTATGGCTACACCTTC.

CDR3 sequence reads: CSASMGAGEKLFF. The CDR3 DNA is TGCAGTGCTAGTATGGGGGCCGGGGAAAAACTGTTTTTT. The chain couples TRBV20-1 to TRBJ1-4, with D perhaps matching TRBD1 (6 bases). CDR3 size: 13 residues. Trimming left V 3 bases short and J 8 bases short, with 13 bases between. Germline CDR1 DFQATT, CDR2 SNEGSKA (reference sequence).

This clonotype appeared a few times. The chain links TRBV7-2 to TRBJ1-5; no firm D call. V lost 5 bases, J lost 5 bases, and 10 bases lay in between. The germline V gene encodes CDR1 SGHTA and CDR2 FQGNSA. This CDR3 has 13 residues. CDR3 in amino acids: CASSPVYDQPQHF. The DNA of the CDR3 is TGTGCCAGCAGCCCGGTATATGATCAGCCCCAGCATTTT.

The V gene is TRBV3-1, the J gene TRBJ1-1; D unresolved. V was trimmed by 1 base and J by 0 bases, leaving 6 bases between them. The germline CDR1 and CDR2 sequences are LGHDT and YNNKEL (reference sequence). The length of the CDR3 is 14 residues. This CDR3 reads CASSQGQMNTEAFF. The CDR3 bases are TGTGCCAGCAGCCAAGGGCAGATGAACACTGAAGCTTTCTTT. Complete variable domain (other parts from reference TRBV3-1 and TRBJ1-1): DTAVSQTPKYLVTQMGNDKSIKCEQNLGHDTMYWYKQDSKKFLKIMFSYNNKELIINETVPNRFSPKSPDKAHLNLHINSLELGDSAVYFCASSQGQMNTEAFFGQGTRLTVV.

Notes on this clonotype: The junction departs from the called germline gene at one end, perhaps through a read error. The genes are TRBV6-5 and TRBJ2-2, with TRBD1 identical over 8 bases. The CDR3 length is 18 residues. The germline V gene encodes CDR1 MNHEY and CDR2 SVGAGI. The CDR3 DNA follows: TGTGCCGGCAGTTACCGCCCCGGACAGGGCGGGCTAGGCGGGGAGCTGTTTTTT. Residues: CAGSYRPGQGGLGGELFF.

In this sample, this clonotype turned up once. This chain links TRBV4-2 with TRBJ1-6, with D possibly matching TRBD1 (6 bases). The CDR3 is made up of 17 amino acids. V dropped 1 base and J dropped 5 bases, with 15 bases sitting between them. Germline loops: CDR1 LGHNA, CDR2 YNFKEQ. The CDR3 region has the DNA TGTGCCAGCAGCCAAGCCCAGGGGCAAGGGAATAATTCACCCCTCCACTTT. Its protein product is CASSQAQGQGNNSPLHF.

The chain carries TRBV18 and TRBJ1-1; D unresolved. The CDR3 has 14 amino acids. Per germline, CDR1 KGHSH and CDR2 LQKENI. The ends were cut back, 1 base at V and 1 base at J, with 7 bases in the middle. CDR3 coding DNA: TGTGCCAGCTCACCACTTCCTCAGAACACTGAAGCTTTCTTT. It encodes CASSPLPQNTEAFF.

This clonotype was seen ten or more times. The CDR3 DNA is TGTGCCACCCTACCGAGCGGGGGGGCTGATACGCAGTATTTT. The encoded protein is CATLPSGGADTQYF. The genes are TRBV10-3 and TRBJ2-3; 10 bases are a match to TRBD2. V was pared by 10 bases and J by 6 bases, with 10 bases of the junction left unmatched. CDR1 and CDR2 (germline): ENHRY, SYGVKD. The CDR3 spans 14 residues.

This clonotype was seen a handful of times. The J gene is TRBJ1-3, the V gene TRBV6-1; D perhaps matches TRBD1 (5 bases). Looked up from germline, CDR1 is MNHNS and CDR2 is SASEGT. This CDR3 is built from 16 residues. Trimming cost V 8 bases and J 0 bases, with 17 bases left between them. CDR3 bases: TGTGCCAGCCGGGACTCGGACGGTCACTCTGGAAACACCATATATTTT. Residues: CASRDSDGHSGNTIYF.

The chain couples TRBV18 to TRBJ2-1, with 8 nucleotides matching TRBD1. The J call is uncertain, as TRBJ2-7 better fits the DNA end. Germline values: CDR1 KGHSH, CDR2 LQKENI. This CDR3 is built from 14 residues. CDR3 residues: CASSQYGQGYEQYF. Here the CDR3 DNA reads TGTGCCAGCTCGCAGTACGGACAGGGCTACGAGCAGTACTTC.

This clonotype has a handful of counts. This chain uses TRBV7-3 with TRBJ1-1, with D perhaps matching TRBD1 (5 bases). This CDR3 is 14 amino acids long. Germline loops: CDR1 SGHTA, CDR2 FQGTGA. Trimming stripped 5 bases from V and 0 bases from J, with 10 bases between. The CDR3 DNA is TGTGCCAGCAGCGTTACAGGTGTGAACACTGAAGCTTTCTTT. Encoded protein: CASSVTGVNTEAFF. Looking up the rest from reference TRBV7-3 and TRBJ1-1 gives the full variable domain: GAGVSQTPSNKVTEKGKYVELRCDPISGHTALYWYRQSLGQGPEFLIYFQGTGAADDSGLPNDRFFAVRPEGSVSTLKIQRTERGDSAVYLCASSVTGVNTEAFFGQGTRLTVV.